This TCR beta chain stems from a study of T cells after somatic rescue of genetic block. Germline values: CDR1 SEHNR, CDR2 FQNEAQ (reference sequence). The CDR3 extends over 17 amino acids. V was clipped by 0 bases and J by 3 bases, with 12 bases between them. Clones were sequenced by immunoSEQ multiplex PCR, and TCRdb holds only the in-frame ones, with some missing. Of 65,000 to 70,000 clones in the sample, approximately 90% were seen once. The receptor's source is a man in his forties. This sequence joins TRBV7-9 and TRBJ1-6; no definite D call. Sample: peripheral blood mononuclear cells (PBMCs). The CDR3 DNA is TGTGCCAGCAGCTTAGCGTTGGCGGGAAACTATAATTCACCCCTCCACTTT. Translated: CASSLALAGNYNSPLHF.